Sequencing of this T cell receptor beta chain was carried out in a study of blood T cells in healthy people across ages. Germline-derived CDR1 and CDR2 are SGHRS and YFSETQ. The CDR3 totals 14 residues. The V segment lost 4 bases and the J segment 1 base; nucleotides outside the gene matches: 4. Combining a sample-barcoded 5' primer with a J-beta primer mix, a second PCR ran for about 7 to 11 cycles. TCRdb reprocessed the 5' RACE reads via MiXCR and lists one record per CDR3 protein. The sample yields hundreds of thousands of distinct CDR3 sequences, about 55% seen once. Isolation of PBMCs gave at least 6 million cells per sample.

Sequences were obtained from blood. The rearrangement joins TRBV5-1 to TRBJ2-5; 7 nucleotides align to TRBD1. The sequence was obtained from a man aged 55 to 70 in good health. CDR3 nucleotides: TGCGCCAGCAGCCCGGGACAGCTCCAAGAGACCCAGTACTTC. Translation: CASSPGQLQETQYF.